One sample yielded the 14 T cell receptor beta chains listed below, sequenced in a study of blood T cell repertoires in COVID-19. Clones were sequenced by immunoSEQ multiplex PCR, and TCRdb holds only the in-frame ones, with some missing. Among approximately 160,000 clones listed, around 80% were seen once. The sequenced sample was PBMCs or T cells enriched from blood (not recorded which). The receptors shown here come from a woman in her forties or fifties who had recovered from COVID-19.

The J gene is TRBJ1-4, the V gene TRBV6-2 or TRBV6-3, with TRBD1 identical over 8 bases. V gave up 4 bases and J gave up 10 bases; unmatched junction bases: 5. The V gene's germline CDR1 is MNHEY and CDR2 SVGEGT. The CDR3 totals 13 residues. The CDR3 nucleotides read TGTGCCAGCAGTTTCAGGGGGCGCGGAAAACTGTTTTTT. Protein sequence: CASSFRGRGKLFF.

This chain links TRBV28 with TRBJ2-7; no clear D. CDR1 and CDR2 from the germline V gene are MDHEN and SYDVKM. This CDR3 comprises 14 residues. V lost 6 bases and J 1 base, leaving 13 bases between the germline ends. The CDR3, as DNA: TGTGCCAGCAGGGTCCGGTCCAAGTCCTACGAGCAGTACTTC. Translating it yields CASRVRSKSYEQYF.

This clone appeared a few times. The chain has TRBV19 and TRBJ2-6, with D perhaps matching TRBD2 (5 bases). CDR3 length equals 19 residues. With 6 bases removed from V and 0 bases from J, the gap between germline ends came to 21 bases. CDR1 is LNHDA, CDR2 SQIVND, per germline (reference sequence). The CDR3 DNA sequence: TGTGCCAGTAGCGCCTGGGCGGGTCAGTCCGGCTCTGGGGCCAACGTCCTGACTTTC. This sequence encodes CASSAWAGQSGSGANVLTF.

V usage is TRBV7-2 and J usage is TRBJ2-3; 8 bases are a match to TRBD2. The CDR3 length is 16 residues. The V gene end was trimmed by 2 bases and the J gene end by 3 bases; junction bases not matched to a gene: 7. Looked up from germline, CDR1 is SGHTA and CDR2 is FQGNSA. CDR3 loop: CASSLSPSGLTDTQYF. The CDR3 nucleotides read TGTGCCAGCAGCTTAAGCCCTAGCGGGCTGACAGATACGCAGTATTTT. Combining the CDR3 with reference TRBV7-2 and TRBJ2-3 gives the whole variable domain GAGVSQSPSNKVTEKGKDVELRCDPISGHTALYWYRQSLGQGLEFLIYFQGNSAPDKSGLPSDRFSAERTGGSVSTLTIQRTQQEDSAVYLCASSLSPSGLTDTQYFGPGTRLTVL.

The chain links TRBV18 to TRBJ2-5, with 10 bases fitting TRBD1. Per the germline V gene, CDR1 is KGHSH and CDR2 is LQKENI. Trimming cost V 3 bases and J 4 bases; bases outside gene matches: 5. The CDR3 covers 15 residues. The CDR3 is CASSPPGQGGETQYF. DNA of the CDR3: TGTGCCAGCTCACCGCCCGGACAGGGGGGAGAGACCCAGTACTTC.

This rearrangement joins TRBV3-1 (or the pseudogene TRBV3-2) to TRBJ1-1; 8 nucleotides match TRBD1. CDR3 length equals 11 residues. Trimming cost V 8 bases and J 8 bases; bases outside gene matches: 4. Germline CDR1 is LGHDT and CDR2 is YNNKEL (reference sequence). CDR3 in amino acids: CASRTGREAFF. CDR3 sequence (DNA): TGTGCCAGCCGGACAGGGAGGGAAGCTTTCTTT.

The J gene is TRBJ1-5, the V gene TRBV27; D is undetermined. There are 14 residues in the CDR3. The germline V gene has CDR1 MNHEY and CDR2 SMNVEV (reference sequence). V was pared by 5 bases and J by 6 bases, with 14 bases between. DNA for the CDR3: TGTGCCAGCAGTCCCAAGTCGGGTGGTCAGCCCCAGCATTTT. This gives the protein CASSPKSGGQPQHF.

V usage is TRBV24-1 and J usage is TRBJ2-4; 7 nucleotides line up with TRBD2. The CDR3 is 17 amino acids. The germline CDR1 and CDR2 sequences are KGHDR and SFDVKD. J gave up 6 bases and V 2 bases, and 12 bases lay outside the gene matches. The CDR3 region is CATSDSTAGTIGNIQYF. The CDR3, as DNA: TGTGCCACCAGTGATTCTACCGCCGGGACTATCGGAAACATTCAGTACTTC.

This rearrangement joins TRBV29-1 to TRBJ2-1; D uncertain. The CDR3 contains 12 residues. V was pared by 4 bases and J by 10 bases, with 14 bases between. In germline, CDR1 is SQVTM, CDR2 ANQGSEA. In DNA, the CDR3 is TGCAGCGTTGGTTCCTACGCGGAAGAGCAGTTCTTC. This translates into CSVGSYAEEQFF.

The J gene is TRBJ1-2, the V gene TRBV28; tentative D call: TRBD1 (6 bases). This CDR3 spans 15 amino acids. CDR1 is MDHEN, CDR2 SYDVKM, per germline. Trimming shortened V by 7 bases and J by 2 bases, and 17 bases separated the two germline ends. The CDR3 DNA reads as TGTGCCAGCACTCTCACGGACAGAGGAAACTATGGCTACACCTTC. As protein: CASTLTDRGNYGYTF.

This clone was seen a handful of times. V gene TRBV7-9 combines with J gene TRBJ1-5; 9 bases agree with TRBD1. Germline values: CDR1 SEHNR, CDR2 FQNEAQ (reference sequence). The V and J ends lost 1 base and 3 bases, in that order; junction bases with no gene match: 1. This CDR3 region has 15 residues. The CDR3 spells CASSLGTGDNQPQHF. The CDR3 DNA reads TGTGCCAGCAGCTTAGGGACAGGGGACAATCAGCCCCAGCATTTT.

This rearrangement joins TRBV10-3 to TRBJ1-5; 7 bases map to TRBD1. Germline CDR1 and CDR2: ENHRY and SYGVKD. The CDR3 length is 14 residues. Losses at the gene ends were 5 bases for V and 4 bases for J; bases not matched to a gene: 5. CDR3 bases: TGTGCCATCAGTAAGGGGGCAGGGAATCAGCCCCAGCATTTT. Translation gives CAISKGAGNQPQHF.

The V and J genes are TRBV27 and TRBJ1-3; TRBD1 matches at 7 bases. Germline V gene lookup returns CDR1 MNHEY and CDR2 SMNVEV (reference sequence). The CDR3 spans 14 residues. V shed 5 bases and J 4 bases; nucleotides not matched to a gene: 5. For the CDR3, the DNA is TGTGCCAGCAGTCCTTTGACAGGGGGAAACACCATATATTTT. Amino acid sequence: CASSPLTGGNTIYF.

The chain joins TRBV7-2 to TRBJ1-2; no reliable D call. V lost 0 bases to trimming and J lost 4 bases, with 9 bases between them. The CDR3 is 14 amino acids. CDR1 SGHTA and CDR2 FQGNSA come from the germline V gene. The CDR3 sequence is CASSLARARYGYTF. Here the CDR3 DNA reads TGTGCCAGCAGCTTAGCGAGGGCGCGCTATGGCTACACCTTC.